This TCR beta chain is drawn from a study of cytomegalovirus exposure and HLA in healthy donors. Trimming removed 5 bases at V and 15 bases at J, with 20 bases between. Germline CDR1 and CDR2: SGHTA and FQGNSA. The CDR3 is 13 amino acids. PCR employed 60 Vbeta and 13 Jbeta primers. Generated by immunoSEQ multiplex PCR, the TCRdb table keeps only in-frame clones and is missing some. Among some 100,000 clones, around 84% were seen once, and the ten largest hold less than 1.5%. The TCR sequence derives from a woman between 18 and 30 years old in good health and CMV-seronegative. The chain is built from TRBV7-2 and TRBJ2-1; weak D call: TRBD2 (6 bases). The sequencing sample was made of PBMCs. The CDR3 nucleotides read TGTGCCAGCAGCCCCCCGGGGGTGGCTAGCCTGTTCTTC. Translating gives CASSPPGVASLFF.